This T cell receptor beta chain stems from a study of CD8 T cells in Susac syndrome. At the level of the study: Treatment at blood withdrawal was none, corticosteroids, or intravenous immunoglobulin alone in Susac syndrome patients.

Random hexamers were used to reverse transcribe an amount of roughly 0.5 to 1 ug RNA. Multiplex PCR with immunoSEQ amplified the TCR beta CDR3 across 54 Vbeta and 13 Jbeta. MiXCR, applied by TCRdb to the immunoSEQ multiplex PCR reads, yields one record per CDR3 protein. The sample yields 150,000 to 200,000 distinct CDR3 sequences, around 94% seen once. Deletions cut 6 bases from V and 2 bases from J, with 14 bases between. The CDR3 has 15 residues. The sequence was obtained from a human donor with Susac syndrome. The gene calls are TRBV12-3 or TRBV12-4 and TRBJ1-5; no reliable D call. Specimen: CD4+ T cells from PBMCs. CDR3 protein: CASSGKIQGNQPQHF. CDR3 DNA sequence: TGTGCCAGCAGCGGTAAGATTCAGGGCAATCAGCCCCAGCATTTT.